The rows below give T cell receptor beta chains drawn from one sample of a study of CD8 T cells in Susac syndrome. TCRdb re-derived calls from the immunoSEQ multiplex PCR reads in MiXCR, one entry per CDR3 protein. The table includes 77,000 or so distinct CDR3 sequences, around 93% detected once. The sample comprised CD4+ T cells from PBMCs. Source of these receptors: a human donor with Susac syndrome. The conserved cysteine and the conserved F or W are not part of the CDR3 here. Each record gives: V gene, CDR3 length, J gene, CDR3 protein.

V gene: TRBV6-6; CDR3 length: 10; J gene: TRBJ1-3; CDR3 protein: ASSQGGNTIY
V gene: TRBV4-3; CDR3 length: 16; J gene: TRBJ1-5; CDR3 protein: ASSQNRWTAYSNQPQH
V gene: TRBV27; CDR3 length: 14; J gene: TRBJ2-7; CDR3 protein: ASSLSPGVYSYEQY
V gene: TRBV19; CDR3 length: 14; J gene: TRBJ2-1; CDR3 protein: ASSMWRPTRDNEQF
V gene: TRBV11-1; CDR3 length: 12; J gene: TRBJ2-7; CDR3 protein: ASSVAGGPYEQY
V gene: TRBV12-3/TRBV12-4; CDR3 length: 15; J gene: TRBJ1-5; CDR3 protein: ASSPRRQGMFNQPQH
V gene: TRBV2; CDR3 length: 13; J gene: TRBJ2-1; CDR3 protein: ASSSTSGYNNEQF
V gene: TRBV24-1; CDR3 length: 13; J gene: TRBJ2-6; CDR3 protein: ATSVGGSGANVLT
V gene: TRBV6-2/TRBV6-3; CDR3 length: 10; J gene: TRBJ2-7; CDR3 protein: ASSYMGYEQY
V gene: TRBV20-1; CDR3 length: 12; J gene: TRBJ2-3; CDR3 protein: SARSSLGTDTQY
V gene: TRBV2; CDR3 length: 13; J gene: TRBJ2-1; CDR3 protein: ASSLAGDHYNEQF
V gene: TRBV25-1; CDR3 length: 14; J gene: TRBJ2-5; CDR3 protein: ASSRGTGSSQETQY
V gene: TRBV2; CDR3 length: 13; J gene: TRBJ1-5; CDR3 protein: ATQRDSNRNQPQH
V gene: TRBV12-3/TRBV12-4; CDR3 length: 12; J gene: TRBJ1-6; CDR3 protein: ASSPRQYNSPLH
V gene: TRBV9; CDR3 length: 11; J gene: TRBJ1-6; CDR3 protein: ASSVDRTSPLH
V gene: TRBV5-4; CDR3 length: 16; J gene: TRBJ2-1; CDR3 protein: ASSRRSPSGRARNEQF
V gene: TRBV27; CDR3 length: 11; J gene: TRBJ1-1; CDR3 protein: ASGWRVNTEAF
V gene: TRBV4-1; CDR3 length: 14; J gene: TRBJ1-4; CDR3 protein: ASSQGFFATNEKLF
V gene: TRBV5-1; CDR3 length: 11; J gene: TRBJ2-7; CDR3 protein: ASSLGQGGEQY
V gene: TRBV7-2; CDR3 length: 12; J gene: TRBJ2-5; CDR3 protein: ASSATSGSGTQY
V gene: TRBV4-3; CDR3 length: 12; J gene: TRBJ1-5; CDR3 protein: ASSQDRGRQPQH
V gene: TRBV28; CDR3 length: 13; J gene: TRBJ1-2; CDR3 protein: ASNSGPTAFYGYT
V gene: TRBV3-1; CDR3 length: 12; J gene: TRBJ2-7; CDR3 protein: ASRRQGATYEQY
V gene: TRBV6-2/TRBV6-3; CDR3 length: 11; J gene: TRBJ1-5; CDR3 protein: ASSFQVNQPQH
V gene: TRBV7-3; CDR3 length: 14; J gene: TRBJ2-1; CDR3 protein: ASSLSGLAGDNEQF
V gene: TRBV3-1; CDR3 length: 13; J gene: TRBJ2-7; CDR3 protein: ASSQRRDHSYEQY
V gene: TRBV5-1; CDR3 length: 14; J gene: TRBJ2-5; CDR3 protein: ASSLGGQPAKETQY